This TCR beta chain was identified during a study of cytomegalovirus exposure and HLA in healthy donors. The CDR3 length is 16 residues. The germline gives CDR1 SGHRS, CDR2 YFSETQ. J was trimmed by 4 bases and V by 2 bases; bases with no gene match: 5. Primers: 60 Vbeta forward and 13 Jbeta reverse. Data came from immunoSEQ multiplex PCR; TCRdb stores just in-frame clones and leaves some out. The data show approximately 220,000 clones, less than 85% seen once. This clone has just a few counts. This chain uses TRBV5-1 with TRBJ2-2; 10 nucleotides match TRBD2. The receptor was isolated from a man aged 18-30 years in good health and CMV-seronegative. The sample consisted of PBMCs. This CDR3 reads CASSFIAGGRTGELFF. DNA for the CDR3: TGCGCCAGCAGCTTTATAGCGGGAGGCCGCACCGGGGAGCTGTTTTTT.